These 14 T cell receptor beta chains were all obtained from the same sample, sequenced in a study of Ad26.COV2.S vaccination and SARS-CoV-2 variants (dated by TCRdb to about 2021). The sample's treatment or condition label, decoded: some 20 received Ad26.COV2.S at low or high dose, single or two shots; roughly five received placebo; per-sample allocation not given. Repertoires of vaccine and placebo recipients were sequenced from samples collected on day 63 after the first injection. The library was produced with the immunoSEQ multiplex PCR assay. TCRdb carries this immuneACCESS record with in-frame sequences only. Its versions omit some clonotypes, under half of them owing to an unresolved V gene in the studies checked, with the rest unexplained. A total of hundreds of thousands of clones appear in this sample, 89% of them only once. The ten largest clones capture roughly 2.5% of the sample. Source: peripheral blood, taken in a trial of Ad26.COV2.S vaccine versus placebo. The receptors were sampled from a person aged 18-60 years who received the Ad26.COV2.S COVID-19 vaccine or a placebo.

This clone was observed once. This chain connects TRBV19 to TRBJ2-7; D is undetermined. Trimming removed 5 bases at V and 3 bases at J, with 17 bases between. CDR3 length: 15 amino acids. Germline CDR1 LNHDA, CDR2 SQIVND (reference sequence). CDR3 in DNA: TGTGCCAGTAGTGTACTACCGGGTTTCGTCTACGAGCAGTACTTC. It codes for CASSVLPGFVYEQYF.

This CDR3 is CASSQSRRGGWGSTDTQYF. CDR3 bases: TGCGCCAGCAGCCAATCCCGACGGGGGGGCTGGGGGAGCACAGATACGCAGTATTTT. The J gene is TRBJ2-3, the V gene TRBV4-3; 8 bases fit TRBD2. Germline V gives CDR1 LGHNA, CDR2 YSLEER. V was clipped by 2 bases and J by 0 bases; unmatched bases: 13. CDR3 length: 19 residues.

The J gene is TRBJ2-1, the V gene TRBV7-9; TRBD1 might be the D (6 bases). This CDR3 comprises 14 residues. Trimming shortened V by 3 bases and J by 8 bases, and 14 bases separated the two germline ends. Germline CDR1 and CDR2: SEHNR and FQNEAQ (reference sequence). In nucleotides, the CDR3 is TGTGCCAGCAGCTTCATACAGGGTTCGTATGAGCAGTTCTTC. This sequence encodes CASSFIQGSYEQFF.

As for this clone: One junction end does not reproduce the germline sequence, and a read error may be involved. CDR3 sequence (DNA): TGTGCCACCAGCAGAGGCGGGGACGGTTGGATATCCTTC. Encoded protein: CATSRGGDGWISF. The chain employs TRBV15 and TRBJ1-2; perhaps TRBD1 as D (5 bases). The CDR3 covers 13 residues. Germline V gene lookup returns CDR1 LNHNV and CDR2 YYDKDF (reference sequence). The variable domain in full, completed from reference TRBV15 and TRBJ1-2, reads DAMVIQNPRYQVTQFGKPVTLSCSQTLNHNVMYWYQQKSSQAPKLLFHYYDKDFNNEADTPDNFQSRRPNTSFCFLDIRSPGLGDTAMYLCATSRGGDGWISFGSGTRLTVV.

The V and J genes are TRBV7-6 and TRBJ1-1; possible D gene TRBD1, 6 bases. V was shortened by 2 bases and J by 7 bases, with 11 bases between the two germline ends. Germline CDR1 reads SGHVS; CDR2 reads FNYEAQ. The CDR3 sequence is 13 residues long. The CDR3 reads CASSLNRVNEAFF. The CDR3, as DNA: TGTGCCAGCAGCTTAAACAGGGTGAATGAAGCTTTCTTT.

V usage is TRBV27 and J usage is TRBJ1-5; no definite D call. The V and J ends lost 4 bases and 11 bases respectively, with 15 bases between them. This CDR3 is built from 13 residues. Germline V gene sequence: CDR1 MNHEY, CDR2 SMNVEV (reference sequence). DNA of the CDR3: TGTGCCAGCAGTTGGGGAGCCTTTGCGTCCCAGCATTTT. It specifies CASSWGAFASQHF.

The gene calls are TRBV6-2 or TRBV6-3 and TRBJ1-2; 7 bases align to TRBD1. The germline gives CDR1 MNHEY, CDR2 SVGEGT. The CDR3 is made up of 14 amino acids. The J segment lost 11 bases and the V segment lost 5 bases, leaving 14 bases of the junction unmatched. CDR3 sequence: CASSSPGQLVGYTF. CDR3 DNA sequence: TGTGCCAGCAGTAGCCCGGGACAGCTCGTGGGATACACCTTC.

The chain has TRBV6-5 and TRBJ2-7; D might be TRBD1 (6 bases). V lost 7 bases to trimming and J lost 1 base, with 14 bases between them. Germline-derived CDR1 and CDR2 are MNHEY and SVGAGI. The CDR3 has 14 residues. The DNA for the CDR3 is TGTGCCAGCAAGGGGACATTCGTTTCCTACGAGCAGTACTTC. Translation gives CASKGTFVSYEQYF.

The chain is built from TRBV7-2 and TRBJ1-2, with a possible D match to TRBD1 (6 bases). The CDR3 totals 15 residues. The germline CDR1 and CDR2 sequences are SGHTA and FQGNSA. The V end lost 5 bases, the J end lost 8 bases, and 21 bases lay between the germline ends. The CDR3 sequence: CASSLQALGASGYTF. The CDR3 nucleotides are TGTGCCAGCAGCCTCCAGGCGTTGGGGGCGTCGGGCTACACCTTC.

The chain has TRBV30 and TRBJ2-2, with D unresolved. The V end was cut by 4 bases, the J end by 8 bases, with 17 bases between. Germline V gene sequence: CDR1 GTSNPN, CDR2 SVGIG (reference sequence). This CDR3 spans 14 amino acids. In nucleotides, the CDR3 is TGTGCCTGGACAGCCCAACTCTTGGGAGGGGAGCTGTTTTTT. As protein: CAWTAQLLGGELFF.

Details on this clone: This same CDR3 is encoded by further DNA sequences in the sample. The V and J genes are TRBV4-3 and TRBJ1-3, with D hard to call. V was cut by 2 bases and J by 0 bases, with 5 bases left in between. Germline V gives CDR1 LGHNA, CDR2 YSLEER. The CDR3 is made up of 14 amino acids. CDR3 bases: TGCGCCAGCAGCCAACGTGGCTCTGGAAACACCATATATTTT. Protein sequence: CASSQRGSGNTIYF.

Points on this clone: The sample holds other DNA sequences that translate to the same CDR3. This rearrangement joins TRBV7-2 to TRBJ2-5, with TRBD1 matching 11 bases. This CDR3 has 16 amino acids. Trimming took 0 bases from V and 2 from J; bases not matched to a gene: 2. Germline V gene data show CDR1 as SGHTA and CDR2 as FQGNSA. The CDR3 DNA reads TGTGCCAGCAGCTTAGCATGGGACAGGGGGCAAGAGACCCAGTACTTC. It is translated as CASSLAWDRGQETQYF.

The chain couples TRBV7-2 to TRBJ1-4; D uncertain. V lost 1 base, J lost 2 bases, and 17 bases lay in between. The CDR3 spans 18 residues. CDR1 is SGHTA, CDR2 FQGNSA, per germline. This chain's CDR3 is CASSLDPSGGATNEKLFF. Here the CDR3 DNA reads TGTGCCAGCAGCTTAGATCCTTCAGGTGGTGCGACTAATGAAAAACTGTTTTTT.

In this sample, this clone turned up once. The V and J genes are TRBV5-1 and TRBJ2-3; 8 bases fit TRBD1. CDR3 length: 14 amino acids. CDR1 is SGHRS and CDR2 is YFSETQ in the germline V gene. Trimming took 4 bases from V and 4 from J; bases not matched to a gene: 5. The CDR3 coding sequence is TGCGCCAGCAGCGGGAGGACAGGGTCAGATACGCAGTATTTT. It is translated as CASSGRTGSDTQYF.